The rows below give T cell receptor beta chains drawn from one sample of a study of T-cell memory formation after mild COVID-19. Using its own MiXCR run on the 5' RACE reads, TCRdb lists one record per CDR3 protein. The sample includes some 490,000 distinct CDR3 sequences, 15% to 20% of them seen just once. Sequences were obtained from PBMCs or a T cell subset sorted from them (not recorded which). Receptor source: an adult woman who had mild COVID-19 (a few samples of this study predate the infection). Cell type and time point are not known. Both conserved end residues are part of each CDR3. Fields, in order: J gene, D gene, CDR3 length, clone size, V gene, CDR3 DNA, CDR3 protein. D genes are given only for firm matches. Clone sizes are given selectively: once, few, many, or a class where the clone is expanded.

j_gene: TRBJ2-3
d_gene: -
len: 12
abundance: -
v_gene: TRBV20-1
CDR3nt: TGCAGTGCCAATCCCGGCTCAGATACGCAGTATTTT
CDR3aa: CSANPGSDTQYF

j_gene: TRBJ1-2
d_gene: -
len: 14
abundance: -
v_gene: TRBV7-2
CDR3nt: TGTGCCAGCCCTGGGGCAGGGGACCCCTATGGCTACACCTTC
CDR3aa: CASPGAGDPYGYTF

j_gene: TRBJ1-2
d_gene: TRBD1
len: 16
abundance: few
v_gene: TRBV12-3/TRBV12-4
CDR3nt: TGTGCCAGCAGTGAGTTGGGACAGGGGGCGCACTATGGCTACACCTTC
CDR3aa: CASSELGQGAHYGYTF

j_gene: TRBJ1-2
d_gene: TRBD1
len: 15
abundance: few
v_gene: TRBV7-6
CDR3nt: TGTGCCAGCAGCTTTCGGACAGGGGATGACTATGGCTACACCTTC
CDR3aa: CASSFRTGDDYGYTF

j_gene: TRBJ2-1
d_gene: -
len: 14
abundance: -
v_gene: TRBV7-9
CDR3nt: TGTGCCAGCAGCCAGTCAGAAGGGTCAAATGAGCAGTTCTTC
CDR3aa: CASSQSEGSNEQFF

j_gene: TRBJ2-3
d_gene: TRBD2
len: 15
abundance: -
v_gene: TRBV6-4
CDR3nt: TGTGCCAGCACTTCACTAGCGGGACACACAGATACGCAGTATTTT
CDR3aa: CASTSLAGHTDTQYF

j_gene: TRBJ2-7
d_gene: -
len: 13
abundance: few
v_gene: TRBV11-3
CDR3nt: TGTGCCAGCAGCGGGACCTCGGCCTACGAGCAGTACTTC
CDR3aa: CASSGTSAYEQYF

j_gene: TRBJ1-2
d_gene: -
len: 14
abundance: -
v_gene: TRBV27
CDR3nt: TGTGCCAGCAGTTGGGGGAATCCTGCGGGAGGCTACACCTTC
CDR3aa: CASSWGNPAGGYTF

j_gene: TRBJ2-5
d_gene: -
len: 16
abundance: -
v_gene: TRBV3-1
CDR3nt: TGTGCCAGCAGCCAAGTAACGCGGGAACTCGGAGAGACCCAGTACTTC
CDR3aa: CASSQVTRELGETQYF

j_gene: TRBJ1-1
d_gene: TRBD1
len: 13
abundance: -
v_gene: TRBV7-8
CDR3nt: TGTGCCAGCAGATTAGGAGGGGACAGGGCAGCTTTCTTT
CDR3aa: CASRLGGDRAAFF

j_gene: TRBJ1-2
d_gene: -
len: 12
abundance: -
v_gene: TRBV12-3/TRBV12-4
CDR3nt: TGTGCCAGCAGTTACCGACTCGGAGGCTACACCTTC
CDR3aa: CASSYRLGGYTF

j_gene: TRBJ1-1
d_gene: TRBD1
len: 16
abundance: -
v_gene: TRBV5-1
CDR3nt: TGCGCCAGCAGCCCGGGGACAGGGGGCGCGAACACTGAAGCTTTCTTT
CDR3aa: CASSPGTGGANTEAFF

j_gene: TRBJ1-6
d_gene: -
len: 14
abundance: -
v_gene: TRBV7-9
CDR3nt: TGTGCCAGCAGCTTAGCGGCGCCTAATTCACCCCTCCACTTT
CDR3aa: CASSLAAPNSPLHF

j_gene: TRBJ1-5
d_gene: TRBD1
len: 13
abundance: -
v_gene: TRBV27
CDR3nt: TGTGCCAGCCGTGGACAGGGGCTACAGCCCCAGCATTTT
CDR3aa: CASRGQGLQPQHF

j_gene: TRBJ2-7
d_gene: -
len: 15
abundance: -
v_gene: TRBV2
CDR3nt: TGTGCCAGCAGTGATGTCGCGGGGTTCTCCTACGAGCAGTACTTC
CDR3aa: CASSDVAGFSYEQYF

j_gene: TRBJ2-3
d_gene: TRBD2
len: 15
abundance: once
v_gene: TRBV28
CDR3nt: TGTGCCAGCAGTCCAGCGGGGGCCGTCACAGATACGCAGTATTTT
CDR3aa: CASSPAGAVTDTQYF

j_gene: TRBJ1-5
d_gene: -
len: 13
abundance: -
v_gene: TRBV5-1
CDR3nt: TGCGCCAGCAGCAGGGCTCAGGGTCAGCCCCAGCATTTT
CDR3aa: CASSRAQGQPQHF

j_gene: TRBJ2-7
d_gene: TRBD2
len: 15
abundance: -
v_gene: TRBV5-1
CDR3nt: TGCGCCAGCAGCGCTGTACTAGCGGGCACCTACGAGCAGTACTTC
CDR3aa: CASSAVLAGTYEQYF

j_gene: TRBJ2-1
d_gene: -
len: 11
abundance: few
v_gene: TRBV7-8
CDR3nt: TGTGCCAGCAGCTGGGGACATTCCTGGATCTTC
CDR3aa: CASSWGHSWIF

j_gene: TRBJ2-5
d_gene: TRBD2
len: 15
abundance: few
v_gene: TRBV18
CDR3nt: TGTGCCAGCTCACCCCACGGGGGGGAACAAGAGACCCAGTACTTC
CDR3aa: CASSPHGGEQETQYF

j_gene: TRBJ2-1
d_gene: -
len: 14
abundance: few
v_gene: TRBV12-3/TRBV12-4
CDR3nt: TGTGCCAGCAGTTTGGGGGCAGGGAGTGGGGAGCAGTTCTTC
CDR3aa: CASSLGAGSGEQFF

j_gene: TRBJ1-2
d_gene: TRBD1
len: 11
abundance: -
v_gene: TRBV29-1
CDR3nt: TGCAGCGACAGGGGGCCCTATGGCTACACCTTC
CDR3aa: CSDRGPYGYTF

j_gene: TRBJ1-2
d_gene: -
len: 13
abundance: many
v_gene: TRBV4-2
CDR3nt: TGTGCCAGCAGCCAAGAGAACGGCTATGGCTACACCTTC
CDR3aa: CASSQENGYGYTF

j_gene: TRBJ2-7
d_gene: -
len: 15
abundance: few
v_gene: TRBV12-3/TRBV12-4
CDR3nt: TGTGCCAGCAGTTTAGTCACTGCTAGCTCCTACGAGCAGTACTTC
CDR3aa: CASSLVTASSYEQYF

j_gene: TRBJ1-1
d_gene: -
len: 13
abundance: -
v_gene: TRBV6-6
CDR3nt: TGTGCCAGCAGCCCCCACGACCGTGTAAAAGCTTTCTTT
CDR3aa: CASSPHDRVKAFF

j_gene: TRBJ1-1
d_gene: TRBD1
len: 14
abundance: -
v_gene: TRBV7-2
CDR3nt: TGTGCCAGCAGCATTGGGACAGGGGCTGCTGAAGCTTTCTTT
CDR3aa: CASSIGTGAAEAFF

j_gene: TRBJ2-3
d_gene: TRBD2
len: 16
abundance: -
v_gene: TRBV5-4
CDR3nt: TGTGCCAGCAGCGTGGGACTAGCGGGGCCCGGAGATACGCAGTATTTT
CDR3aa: CASSVGLAGPGDTQYF